This T cell receptor (beta chain) was profiled in a study of cytomegalovirus exposure and HLA in healthy donors. Overall study context: Findings of an earlier analysis included 90 million to 120 million unique TCR beta sequences from 190 million or so T cells.

The study, taken as a whole, reports: Across donors, most TCRs were seen rarely, yet some public ones were widespread.

Note on this clone: As yet, its antigen is unknown.

PCR primers comprised 60 Vbeta and 13 Jbeta primers. Profiled with immunoSEQ multiplex PCR; TCRdb holds only in-frame clones, not every one. The sample holds under 200,000 clones; roughly 80% are singletons and the top ten take 1.5% to 2%. The sequence was collected from a woman aged 18-29 years in good health and CMV-seronegative. The sequenced sample consisted of PBMCs.

The CDR3 coding sequence is TGCAGCGTTGAACGGGGGACAGCAACTAACTATGGCTACACCTTC. Encoded protein: CSVERGTATNYGYTF. This chain uses TRBV29-1 with TRBJ1-2; 7 nucleotides align to TRBD1. The CDR3 has 15 residues. The V and J ends lost 2 bases and 0 bases, in that order; junction bases with no gene match: 6. Germline-derived CDR1 and CDR2 are SQVTM and ANQGSEA.